These T cell receptor beta chains were read from a single sample in a study of neurological immune-mediated disorders. TCRdb re-derived calls from the 5' RACE reads in MiXCR, one entry per CDR3 protein. The sample has 93,000 or so distinct CDR3 sequences, 10% to 12% seen once. Sequenced sample: PBMCs. The receptors derive from a female donor with HTLV-1-associated myelopathy (HAM/TSP). Each CDR3 is given with its conserved first and last residue. The D gene is left open where the match is weak. Clone size is stated in some rows and not others, as once, few, many or a class when expanded.

size	D	V	J	CDR3	DNA
many	NA	TRBV5-1	TRBJ2-2	CASSLDRGADGELFF	TGCGCCAGCAGCTTGGATCGGGGGGCCGACGGGGAGCTGTTTTTT
NA	NA	TRBV4-2	TRBJ2-5	CASSQVATGETQYF	TGTGCCAGCAGCCAAGTAGCTACCGGGGAGACCCAGTACTTC
NA	NA	TRBV5-1	TRBJ1-2	CTSWEQGPDYGYTF	TGCACCAGCTGGGAGCAGGGGCCCGACTATGGCTACACCTTC
many	TRBD2	TRBV5-1	TRBJ2-3	CASSSRTSYTDTQYF	TGCGCCAGCAGCTCCAGGACTAGCTACACAGATACGCAGTATTTT
many	NA	TRBV7-9	TRBJ2-3	CASSLIRQLDTQYF	TGTGCCAGCAGCTTAATTCGTCAGCTCGATACGCAGTATTTT
many	NA	TRBV6-1	TRBJ1-1	CASSELRGNTEAFF	TGTGCCAGCAGTGAACTGAGAGGAAACACTGAAGCTTTCTTT
NA	NA	TRBV15	TRBJ1-6	CATSRERGTYNSPLHF	TGTGCCACCAGCAGAGAGAGGGGAACCTATAATTCACCCCTCCACTTT
many	TRBD2	TRBV6-2/TRBV6-3	TRBJ2-1	CASGSSGGAFDEQFF	TGTGCCAGCGGATCTAGCGGGGGGGCTTTCGATGAGCAGTTCTTC
NA	NA	TRBV7-2	TRBJ2-1	CASSLAGTPSYNEQFF	TGTGCCAGCAGCTTAGCCGGGACTCCTTCCTACAATGAGCAGTTCTTC
many	TRBD1	TRBV29-1	TRBJ2-2	CSVPDRVTGELFF	TGCAGCGTCCCGGACAGGGTTACCGGGGAGCTGTTTTTT
many	TRBD1	TRBV5-1	TRBJ2-5	CASSLWTGGAQETQYF	TGCGCCAGCAGCCTTTGGACAGGGGGGGCCCAAGAGACCCAGTACTTC
many	NA	TRBV12-3/TRBV12-4	TRBJ1-5	CASSLGLEGGQPQHF	TGTGCCAGCAGTCTGGGTCTCGAAGGTGGGCAGCCCCAGCATTTT
NA	TRBD2	TRBV11-2	TRBJ2-1	CASSRWRLAGGPGEQFF	TGTGCCAGCAGCCGCTGGAGACTAGCGGGGGGGCCGGGTGAGCAGTTCTTC
many	NA	TRBV5-6	TRBJ2-5	CASSLAAVSGARGETQYF	TGTGCCAGCAGCTTGGCCGCCGTTTCCGGGGCCCGGGGAGAGACCCAGTACTTC
many	NA	TRBV7-2	TRBJ2-2	CASSPGASRTGELFF	TGTGCCAGCAGCCCGGGAGCGTCGCGGACCGGGGAGCTGTTTTTT
many	NA	TRBV28	TRBJ1-1	CASSPLGPLWGAFF	TGTGCCAGCAGTCCCTTAGGACCTCTTTGGGGTGCTTTCTTT
many	NA	TRBV5-1	TRBJ2-3	CASSLARTDTQYF	TGCGCCAGCAGCTTGGCCCGCACAGATACGCAGTATTTT
many	NA	TRBV5-1	TRBJ2-3	CASRYPSTDTQYF	TGCGCCAGCAGATACCCTAGCACAGATACGCAGTATTTT
NA	NA	TRBV5-1	TRBJ1-5	CASSLAEQVGSNQPQHF	TGCGCCAGCAGCTTGGCCGAACAGGTCGGTAGCAATCAGCCCCAGCATTTT
many	NA	TRBV5-1	TRBJ2-3	CASSPYFGGDSTDTQYF	TGCGCCAGCAGCCCCTATTTTGGGGGTGACTCCACAGATACGCAGTATTTT
many	TRBD2	TRBV27	TRBJ2-1	CARSPDQRTSGGFEQFF	TGTGCCAGAAGTCCCGACCAGAGGACTAGCGGGGGTTTTGAGCAGTTCTTC
many	NA	TRBV5-1	TRBJ1-3	CASSSGSAQTGKNTIYF	TGCGCCAGCAGCTCGGGCTCCGCTCAGACGGGTAAAAACACCATATATTTT
many	TRBD2	TRBV15	TRBJ2-2	CATGGLAGGLVTGELFF	TGTGCCACCGGAGGGCTAGCGGGGGGGCTAGTAACCGGGGAGCTGTTTTTT